The rows below give T cell receptor beta chains drawn from one sample of a study of blood T cell repertoires in COVID-19. TCRdb's copy holds only in-frame clones and misses some; the assay was immunoSEQ multiplex PCR. The sample yields about 380,000 clones, about 85% seen once. The specimen was peripheral blood. These TCRs come from a woman aged 18-30 years with acute or convalescent COVID-19. Both conserved end residues are part of each CDR3. Not all rows give a size; the values are once, few, many and, for expanded clones, a class.

abundance: -
j_gene: TRBJ1-2
v_gene: TRBV6-6
CDR3aa: CASTRRGSTGGDYGYTF

abundance: -
j_gene: TRBJ2-1
v_gene: TRBV5-6
CDR3aa: CASTDIIREAYNEQFF

abundance: -
j_gene: TRBJ1-1
v_gene: TRBV24-1
CDR3aa: CATSSGEGTEAFF

abundance: -
j_gene: TRBJ1-3
v_gene: TRBV28
CDR3aa: CASSFSSGNTIYF

abundance: -
j_gene: TRBJ2-2
v_gene: TRBV5-4
CDR3aa: CASSLTGAVTGELFF

abundance: -
j_gene: TRBJ2-7
v_gene: TRBV3-1/TRBV3-2
CDR3aa: CASSQGPSF

abundance: once
j_gene: TRBJ2-7
v_gene: TRBV10-1
CDR3aa: CASSEDRDNDYEQYF

abundance: -
j_gene: TRBJ1-2
v_gene: TRBV3-1/TRBV3-2
CDR3aa: CASSLLAREGDGYTF

abundance: -
j_gene: TRBJ2-2
v_gene: TRBV27
CDR3aa: CASSGQGLAGTGELFF

abundance: few
j_gene: TRBJ1-1
v_gene: TRBV2
CDR3aa: CASTTQGSGTEAFF

abundance: -
j_gene: TRBJ2-7
v_gene: TRBV6-5
CDR3aa: CASRAGGSYEQYF

abundance: once
j_gene: TRBJ1-5
v_gene: TRBV19
CDR3aa: CASSIKSLLNQPQHF

abundance: -
j_gene: TRBJ1-1
v_gene: TRBV5-1
CDR3aa: CASSGTEGDQNTEAFF

abundance: -
j_gene: TRBJ1-2
v_gene: TRBV15
CDR3aa: CATSRDRDRGYGYTF

abundance: -
j_gene: TRBJ1-5
v_gene: TRBV19
CDR3aa: CASKGPGVNQPQHF

abundance: -
j_gene: TRBJ2-7
v_gene: TRBV19
CDR3aa: CASSIVRDSSYEQYF

abundance: many
j_gene: TRBJ1-2
v_gene: TRBV5-1
CDR3aa: CASSDTNYGYTF

abundance: -
j_gene: TRBJ1-3
v_gene: TRBV19
CDR3aa: CASSIDPGTIYF

abundance: -
j_gene: TRBJ2-5
v_gene: TRBV5-6
CDR3aa: CASSAPAGGPRYQETQYF

abundance: -
j_gene: TRBJ1-5
v_gene: TRBV27
CDR3aa: CASSPRTGPNQPQHF

abundance: -
j_gene: TRBJ2-3
v_gene: TRBV5-1
CDR3aa: CASSPSGSSGDTQYF

abundance: -
j_gene: TRBJ2-7
v_gene: TRBV27
CDR3aa: CASSFYRLAGNYEQYF

abundance: -
j_gene: TRBJ2-7
v_gene: TRBV29-1
CDR3aa: CSVGRPGLAGVYEQYF

abundance: once
j_gene: TRBJ2-1
v_gene: TRBV7-9
CDR3aa: CASSSDSSYNEQFF

abundance: few
j_gene: TRBJ1-1
v_gene: TRBV11-1
CDR3aa: CASSGPTGNTEAFF

abundance: -
j_gene: TRBJ2-1
v_gene: TRBV19
CDR3aa: CASSSGGSSYNEQFF

abundance: -
j_gene: TRBJ1-1
v_gene: TRBV7-2
CDR3aa: CASSPQGGNTEAFF

abundance: -
j_gene: TRBJ2-7
v_gene: TRBV25-1
CDR3aa: CASSDSRTSGEQYF

abundance: -
j_gene: TRBJ1-1
v_gene: TRBV11-2
CDR3aa: CASSLAGGTAPRSDTEAFF

abundance: few
j_gene: TRBJ2-1
v_gene: TRBV6-1
CDR3aa: CASSDLGQVIYNEQFF

abundance: -
j_gene: TRBJ2-3
v_gene: TRBV5-4
CDR3aa: CASSRTGGRDTQYF

abundance: -
j_gene: TRBJ2-7
v_gene: TRBV7-2
CDR3aa: CASSPGTVHEQYF

abundance: -
j_gene: TRBJ2-7
v_gene: TRBV5-6
CDR3aa: CASSPLGAGGSYEQYF

abundance: -
j_gene: TRBJ2-2
v_gene: TRBV2
CDR3aa: CASSMRTGRPGELFF

abundance: -
j_gene: TRBJ1-5
v_gene: TRBV6-5
CDR3aa: CASSHTGDSQPQHF

abundance: -
j_gene: TRBJ2-3
v_gene: TRBV5-1
CDR3aa: CASSLAPSGRPIDTQYF

abundance: few
j_gene: TRBJ1-5
v_gene: TRBV6-5
CDR3aa: CASRGTGGNQPQHF

abundance: -
j_gene: TRBJ1-2
v_gene: TRBV11-1
CDR3aa: CASSPTDSYHGYTF

abundance: -
j_gene: TRBJ1-1
v_gene: TRBV6-5
CDR3aa: CASSYSPGLPNTEAFF

abundance: -
j_gene: TRBJ2-7
v_gene: TRBV2
CDR3aa: CASSYGTSGGAWSYEQYF

abundance: -
j_gene: TRBJ1-1
v_gene: TRBV19
CDR3aa: CASSIGWDRSEAFF

abundance: once
j_gene: TRBJ1-1
v_gene: TRBV15
CDR3aa: CATSSGGALSTEAFF

abundance: once
j_gene: TRBJ2-2
v_gene: TRBV5-4
CDR3aa: CASSPGWWRAPNTGELFF

abundance: -
j_gene: TRBJ2-4
v_gene: TRBV28
CDR3aa: CASLNIQYF

abundance: few
j_gene: TRBJ2-2
v_gene: TRBV3-1/TRBV3-2
CDR3aa: CASSQSGTGELFF

abundance: -
j_gene: TRBJ1-2
v_gene: TRBV4-1
CDR3aa: CASKPTDSYGYTF

abundance: -
j_gene: TRBJ1-2
v_gene: TRBV5-1
CDR3aa: CASQRGELGGYTF

abundance: few
j_gene: TRBJ1-2
v_gene: TRBV3-1/TRBV3-2
CDR3aa: CASSQDRRALGGYTF

abundance: -
j_gene: TRBJ1-1
v_gene: TRBV3-1/TRBV3-2
CDR3aa: CASSQGAGTEAFF

abundance: -
j_gene: TRBJ1-5
v_gene: TRBV24-1
CDR3aa: CATSDRRDTISNQPQHF

abundance: -
j_gene: TRBJ2-1
v_gene: TRBV12-5
CDR3aa: CASGLVVAGGPAEQFF

abundance: -
j_gene: TRBJ2-2
v_gene: TRBV28
CDR3aa: CASRRLAGTNTGELFF

abundance: -
j_gene: TRBJ1-1
v_gene: TRBV12-3/TRBV12-4
CDR3aa: CASSLEGYEAFF

abundance: -
j_gene: TRBJ1-2
v_gene: TRBV27
CDR3aa: CASSLSQGANYGYTF

abundance: once
j_gene: TRBJ1-5
v_gene: TRBV7-9
CDR3aa: CASNLGGSDQPQHF